The entry below gives a single T cell receptor beta chain sequence along with its context. In germline, CDR1 is MDHEN, CDR2 SYDVKM. Trimming at V came to 6 bases and at J to 4 bases, leaving 12 bases not matched to a gene. There are 16 residues in the CDR3. Primers: 60 Vbeta forward and 13 Jbeta reverse. Repertoires were generated with immunoSEQ multiplex PCR, while TCRdb's copy carries only in-frame clones and drops some. The table includes 55,000 or so clones, approximately 70% detected once. The sample belongs to a study of cytomegalovirus exposure and HLA in healthy donors. Study information: There were 117 million unique TCR beta sequences, drawn from some 180 million T cells, in an earlier analysis. Unique TCRs numbering around 80 million, obtained from HLA-typed donors, made up an early data release.

The sequence was obtained from a man aged 18 to 30 in good health and CMV-seronegative. Sequencing was done on a sample of PBMCs. V and J are TRBV28 and TRBJ1-2, with TRBD1 matching 9 bases. CDR3 DNA sequence: TGTGCCAGCAGCCCCGAAACAGGGGGCGTCGCCTATGGCTACACCTTC. Amino acids: CASSPETGGVAYGYTF.